The rows below give T cell receptor beta chains drawn from one sample of a study of blood T cell repertoires in COVID-19. Assay: immunoSEQ multiplex PCR; the TCRdb copy retains only in-frame clones and omits some. The sample records about 250,000 clones, about 83% being singletons. The specimen was peripheral blood. The receptor source for this set is a man older than 75 with acute or convalescent COVID-19. Each CDR3 is given with its conserved first and last residue. Fields, in order: D gene, J gene, V gene, clone size, CDR3 length, CDR3 DNA, CDR3 protein. A D gene is named only where the DNA matches it firmly. Rows may omit the clone size; those that give it use once, few, many or a size class.

D: -
J: TRBJ2-1
V: TRBV3-1/TRBV3-2
size: -
length: 15
DNA: TGTGCCAGCAGCCAAGACGCGACTAGAGTCCATGAGCAGTTCTTC
CDR3: CASSQDATRVHEQFF

D: TRBD2
J: TRBJ2-1
V: TRBV28
size: -
length: 15
DNA: TGTGCCAGCAGTGTACTAGCGGGGAGGAGGGTTGAGCAGTTCTTC
CDR3: CASSVLAGRRVEQFF

D: -
J: TRBJ1-5
V: TRBV7-8
size: -
length: 16
DNA: TGTGCCAGCAGCTTAGCCACCACACAGAGCAATCAGCCCCAGCATTTT
CDR3: CASSLATTQSNQPQHF

D: -
J: TRBJ2-2
V: TRBV27
size: -
length: 16
DNA: TGTGCCAGCAGTTTCGTGGGGGCCCTGGGAACCGGGGAGCTGTTTTTT
CDR3: CASSFVGALGTGELFF

D: -
J: TRBJ2-2
V: TRBV2
size: -
length: 15
DNA: TGTGCCAGCAGCGCCAACAAACTAGCTACCGGGGAGCTGTTTTTT
CDR3: CASSANKLATGELFF

D: TRBD2
J: TRBJ2-1
V: TRBV27
size: -
length: 13
DNA: TGTGCCAGCAGTTTATCGCTAGCGGGAGAGCAGTTCTTC
CDR3: CASSLSLAGEQFF

D: -
J: TRBJ1-4
V: TRBV6-1
size: -
length: 12
DNA: TGTGCCAGCAGTGAAAATTCCCGTTCTCTTTTTTTT
CDR3: CASSENSRSLFF

D: -
J: TRBJ1-5
V: TRBV18
size: -
length: 15
DNA: TGTGCCAGCTCACCGGAGGGACTGCCCAATCAGCCCCAGCATTTT
CDR3: CASSPEGLPNQPQHF

D: -
J: TRBJ1-2
V: TRBV7-8
size: once
length: 12
DNA: TGTGCCAGCAGCTCCCGGAGTTATGGCTACACCTTC
CDR3: CASSSRSYGYTF

D: -
J: TRBJ2-7
V: TRBV6-5
size: -
length: 13
DNA: TGTGCCAGCAGTTACTTCTCCGGGGGCGAGCAGTACTTC
CDR3: CASSYFSGGEQYF

D: TRBD2
J: TRBJ2-5
V: TRBV28
size: -
length: 15
DNA: TGTGCCGCGGGAAGCGCGGGAGAAAAACAAGAGACCCAGTACTTC
CDR3: CAAGSAGEKQETQYF

D: -
J: TRBJ1-1
V: TRBV9
size: -
length: 14
DNA: TGTGCCAGCAGCGTAGCGACAGGGAACACTGAAGCTTTCTTT
CDR3: CASSVATGNTEAFF

D: -
J: TRBJ1-2
V: TRBV7-9
size: -
length: 11
DNA: TGTGCCGGAGCCGCCCAGGGCGGCTACACCTTC
CDR3: CAGAAQGGYTF

D: TRBD2
J: TRBJ2-2
V: TRBV19
size: -
length: 16
DNA: TGTGCCAGTAGCCACGAGCGGGACTTAAACACCGGGGAGCTGTTTTTT
CDR3: CASSHERDLNTGELFF

D: TRBD2
J: TRBJ2-1
V: TRBV19
size: -
length: 15
DNA: TGTGCCAGAGATTTGGAGCGGGAGGGCCAGGGTGAGCAGTTCTTC
CDR3: CARDLEREGQGEQFF

D: TRBD1
J: TRBJ1-1
V: TRBV5-1
size: -
length: 15
DNA: TGCGCCAGCAGCGTGACAGGGGGCGAAAGAACTGAAGCTTTCTTT
CDR3: CASSVTGGERTEAFF

D: -
J: TRBJ2-7
V: TRBV29-1
size: -
length: 16
DNA: TGCAGCGTTGGCCAGCGGGACAATTACTTCTCCTACGAGCAGTACTTC
CDR3: CSVGQRDNYFSYEQYF

D: -
J: TRBJ1-1
V: TRBV30
size: -
length: 13
DNA: TGTGCCTGGACCTGGACAGCGAACACTGAAGCTTTCTTT
CDR3: CAWTWTANTEAFF

D: TRBD2
J: TRBJ2-2
V: TRBV18
size: -
length: 16
DNA: TGTGCCAGCTCACCAACACTAGCGGGAGCCACCGGGGAGCTGTTTTTT
CDR3: CASSPTLAGATGELFF

D: TRBD1
J: TRBJ1-1
V: TRBV7-9
size: -
length: 16
DNA: TGTGCCAGCAGCTATAGAACAGGGGTTGCGAACACTGAAGCTTTCTTT
CDR3: CASSYRTGVANTEAFF

D: TRBD2
J: TRBJ2-7
V: TRBV9
size: -
length: 18
DNA: TGTGCCAGCAGCGTTCAGGCTCTAGCGGGAGGAAGGAATGACGAGCAGTACTTC
CDR3: CASSVQALAGGRNDEQYF

D: -
J: TRBJ2-1
V: TRBV6-2/TRBV6-3
size: -
length: 14
DNA: TGTGCCAGCAGTTACTCAGAGAATTACAATGAGCAGTTCTTC
CDR3: CASSYSENYNEQFF

D: -
J: TRBJ2-5
V: TRBV5-1
size: -
length: 13
DNA: TGCGCCAGCAGCTTGCGAGGAGGAGAGACCCAGTACTTC
CDR3: CASSLRGGETQYF

D: -
J: TRBJ1-2
V: TRBV6-1
size: once
length: 16
DNA: TGTGCCAGCAGTGAACTACCCCTAGCGTACGACTATGGCTACACCTTC
CDR3: CASSELPLAYDYGYTF

D: -
J: TRBJ2-7
V: TRBV9
size: -
length: 14
DNA: TGTGCCAGCAACTCCGGGACACCAACCTACGAGCAGTACTTC
CDR3: CASNSGTPTYEQYF

D: TRBD1
J: TRBJ2-7
V: TRBV28
size: -
length: 15
DNA: TGTGCCAGCAGTTTTTCCCTGGACAGGGCGCGTTTGGAGTACTTC
CDR3: CASSFSLDRARLEYF

D: TRBD2
J: TRBJ2-5
V: TRBV18
size: -
length: 14
DNA: TGTGCCAGCTCACTAGCGGGGGGCGAAGAGACCCAGTACTTC
CDR3: CASSLAGGEETQYF

D: -
J: TRBJ2-5
V: TRBV6-1
size: -
length: 14
DNA: TGTGCCAGCAGTGACCCCCTGGGGGCAGAGACCCAGTACTTC
CDR3: CASSDPLGAETQYF

D: TRBD1
J: TRBJ1-1
V: TRBV11-2
size: few
length: 20
DNA: TGTGCCAGCAGCTTAGATAATGCCGGGACAGGGAAGGCGATGAACACTGAAGCTTTCTTT
CDR3: CASSLDNAGTGKAMNTEAFF

D: -
J: TRBJ2-3
V: TRBV21-1
size: -
length: 17
DNA: TGTGCCAGCAGCAAAGAGACTAGCGGGAGGAGCACAGATACGCAGTATTTT
CDR3: CASSKETSGRSTDTQYF

D: TRBD1
J: TRBJ1-1
V: TRBV5-4
size: -
length: 19
DNA: TGTGCCAGCAGCTTGGGATCGGTGACAGGGGGCATAATGAACACTGAAGCTTTCTTT
CDR3: CASSLGSVTGGIMNTEAFF

D: TRBD1
J: TRBJ1-2
V: TRBV7-3
size: once
length: 14
DNA: TGTGCCAGCAGCTTACACCAGGGGGAAGGAGGCTACACCTTC
CDR3: CASSLHQGEGGYTF

D: TRBD1
J: TRBJ1-2
V: TRBV2
size: -
length: 18
DNA: TGTGCCAGCAGTGAAGGCGGACAGGGAATAGGGGCTAACTATGGCTACACCTTC
CDR3: CASSEGGQGIGANYGYTF

D: -
J: TRBJ2-1
V: TRBV24-1
size: -
length: 13
DNA: TGTGCCACCAGCCGGGGAACAAACAATGAGCAGTTCTTC
CDR3: CATSRGTNNEQFF

D: TRBD2
J: TRBJ2-5
V: TRBV2
size: -
length: 14
DNA: TGTGCCAGCAGTGCAGCGGGGGGGGGAGAGACCCAGTACTTC
CDR3: CASSAAGGGETQYF

D: -
J: TRBJ1-5
V: TRBV19
size: -
length: 13
DNA: TGTGCCAGTAGCCAGGGTGCTCGGCAGCCCCAGCATTTT
CDR3: CASSQGARQPQHF

D: -
J: TRBJ2-7
V: TRBV18
size: -
length: 14
DNA: TGTGCCAGCTCACCACTGACTAAGCCCTACGAGCAGTACTTC
CDR3: CASSPLTKPYEQYF

D: -
J: TRBJ2-1
V: TRBV6-5
size: -
length: 13
DNA: TGTGCCAGCAGGCAAGCAGGGGTGAATGAGCAGTTCTTC
CDR3: CASRQAGVNEQFF

D: -
J: TRBJ2-2
V: TRBV5-1
size: -
length: 15
DNA: TGCGCCAGCAGCCACAATGAACGAGGTTTCGGGGAGCTGTTTTTT
CDR3: CASSHNERGFGELFF

D: -
J: TRBJ1-1
V: TRBV15
size: few
length: 14
DNA: TGTGCCACCAGGGACACATATTTCAACACTGAAGCTTTCTTT
CDR3: CATRDTYFNTEAFF

D: -
J: TRBJ2-3
V: TRBV28
size: -
length: 13
DNA: TGTGCCAGCAGTTTAGGGGGGACAGATACGCAGTATTTT
CDR3: CASSLGGTDTQYF

D: -
J: TRBJ1-5
V: TRBV19
size: -
length: 13
DNA: TGTGCCAGTAGTAACAGTGACAATCAGCCCCAGCATTTT
CDR3: CASSNSDNQPQHF

D: TRBD1
J: TRBJ2-7
V: TRBV5-8
size: -
length: 14
DNA: TGTGCCAGCAGCTCGGGACAGGGGAGGAACGAGCAGTACTTC
CDR3: CASSSGQGRNEQYF

D: -
J: TRBJ1-2
V: TRBV19
size: -
length: 13
DNA: TGTGCCAGTAGTTCCCAGTCCTCTGGTGGCTACACCTTC
CDR3: CASSSQSSGGYTF

D: -
J: TRBJ1-4
V: TRBV5-1
size: -
length: 15
DNA: TGCGCCAGCAGCCAAAACCAGGGGATCGGTGAAAAACTGTTTTTT
CDR3: CASSQNQGIGEKLFF

D: TRBD1
J: TRBJ1-6
V: TRBV3-1/TRBV3-2
size: -
length: 15
DNA: TGTGCCAGCAGCCCTACGGGACAGGGGAATTCACCCCTCCACTTT
CDR3: CASSPTGQGNSPLHF

D: TRBD2
J: TRBJ2-5
V: TRBV5-4
size: -
length: 17
DNA: TGTGCCAGCAGCTTGTGGCGACTAGCGAATATCGGAGAGACCCAGTACTTC
CDR3: CASSLWRLANIGETQYF

D: -
J: TRBJ1-2
V: TRBV11-2
size: -
length: 13
DNA: TGTGCCAGCAGCCCCAGGGGCCTCTATGGCTACACCTTC
CDR3: CASSPRGLYGYTF

D: TRBD2
J: TRBJ2-1
V: TRBV5-1
size: -
length: 15
DNA: TGCGCCAGCACCCCTACGGCGGGAGAGTCCAATGAGCAGTTCTTC
CDR3: CASTPTAGESNEQFF

D: -
J: TRBJ2-7
V: TRBV5-1
size: -
length: 14
DNA: TGCGCCAGCAGCTTGGGTACAGGGATCTACGAGCAGTACTTC
CDR3: CASSLGTGIYEQYF

D: -
J: TRBJ2-1
V: TRBV11-2
size: -
length: 16
DNA: TGTGCCAGCAGCTTAAGTTTTGGACAGCCCTACAATGAGCAGTTCTTC
CDR3: CASSLSFGQPYNEQFF

D: -
J: TRBJ1-2
V: TRBV19
size: -
length: 12
DNA: TGTGCCAGTAGACAGGGATTGGGTGGCTACACCTTC
CDR3: CASRQGLGGYTF

D: -
J: TRBJ2-5
V: TRBV2
size: -
length: 12
DNA: TGTGCCAGCAGAGGGGACCAAGAGACCCAGTACTTC
CDR3: CASRGDQETQYF

D: -
J: TRBJ2-1
V: TRBV19
size: -
length: 15
DNA: TGTGCCAGTAGTACCAGGGGTGGGGCAGGGAATGAGCAGTTCTTC
CDR3: CASSTRGGAGNEQFF

D: -
J: TRBJ2-7
V: TRBV6-6
size: -
length: 12
DNA: TGTGCCAGCAGGTCGACAGGCTACGAGCAGTACTTC
CDR3: CASRSTGYEQYF